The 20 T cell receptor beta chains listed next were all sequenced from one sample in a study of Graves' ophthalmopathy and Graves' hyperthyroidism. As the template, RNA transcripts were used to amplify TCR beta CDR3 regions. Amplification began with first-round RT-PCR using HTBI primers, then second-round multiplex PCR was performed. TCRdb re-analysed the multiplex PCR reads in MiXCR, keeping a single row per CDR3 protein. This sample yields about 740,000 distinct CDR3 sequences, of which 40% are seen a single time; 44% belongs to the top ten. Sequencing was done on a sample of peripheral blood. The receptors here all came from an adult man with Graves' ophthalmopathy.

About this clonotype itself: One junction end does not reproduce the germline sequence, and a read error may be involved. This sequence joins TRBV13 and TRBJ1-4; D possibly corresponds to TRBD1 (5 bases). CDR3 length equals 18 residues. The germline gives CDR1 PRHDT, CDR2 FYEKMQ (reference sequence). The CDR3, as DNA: TGCGCCAGCAGCCAAGGCGGTTGGGGGGACGCAACTAATGAAAAACTGTTTTTT. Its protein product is CASSQGGWGDATNEKLFF.

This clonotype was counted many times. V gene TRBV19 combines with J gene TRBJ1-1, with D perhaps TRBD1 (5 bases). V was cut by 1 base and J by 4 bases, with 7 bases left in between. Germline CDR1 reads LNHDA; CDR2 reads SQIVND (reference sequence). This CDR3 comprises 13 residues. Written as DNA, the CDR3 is TGTGCCAGTAGTATAGGACAGTTCACTGAAGCTTTCTTT. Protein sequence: CASSIGQFTEAFF. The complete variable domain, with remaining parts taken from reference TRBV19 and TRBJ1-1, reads DGGITQSPKYLFRKEGQNVTLSCEQNLNHDAMYWYRQDPGQGLRLIYYSQIVNDFQKGDIAEGYSVSREKKESFPLTVTSAQKNPTAFYLCASSIGQFTEAFFGQGTRLTVV.

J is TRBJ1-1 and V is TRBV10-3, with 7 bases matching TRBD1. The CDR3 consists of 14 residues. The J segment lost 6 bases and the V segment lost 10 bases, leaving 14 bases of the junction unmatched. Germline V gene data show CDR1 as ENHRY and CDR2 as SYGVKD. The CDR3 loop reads CASTKNRGGAEAFF. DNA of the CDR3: TGTGCCAGCACCAAAAACAGGGGAGGGGCTGAAGCTTTCTTT.

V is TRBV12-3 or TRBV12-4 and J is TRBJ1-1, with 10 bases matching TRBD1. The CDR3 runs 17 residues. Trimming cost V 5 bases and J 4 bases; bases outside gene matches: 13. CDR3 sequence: CASSPRGQGIYGTEAFF. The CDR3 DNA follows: TGTGCCAGCAGTCCCAGGGGACAGGGGATTTACGGCACTGAAGCTTTCTTT.

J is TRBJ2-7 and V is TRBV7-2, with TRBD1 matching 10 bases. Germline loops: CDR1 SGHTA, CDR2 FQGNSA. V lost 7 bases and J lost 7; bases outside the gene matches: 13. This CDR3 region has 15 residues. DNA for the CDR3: TGTGCCAGCACCCAACCCCGGGACAGGGGTGGTGAGCAGTACTTC. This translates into CASTQPRDRGGEQYF.

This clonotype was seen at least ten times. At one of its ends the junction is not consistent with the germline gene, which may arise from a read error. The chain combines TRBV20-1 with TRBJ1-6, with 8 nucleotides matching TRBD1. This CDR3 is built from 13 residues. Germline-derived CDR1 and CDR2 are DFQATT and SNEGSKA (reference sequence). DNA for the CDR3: TGCAGTGCCAGAGACAGGGGTAATTCACCCCTCCACTTT. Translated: CSARDRGNSPLHF.

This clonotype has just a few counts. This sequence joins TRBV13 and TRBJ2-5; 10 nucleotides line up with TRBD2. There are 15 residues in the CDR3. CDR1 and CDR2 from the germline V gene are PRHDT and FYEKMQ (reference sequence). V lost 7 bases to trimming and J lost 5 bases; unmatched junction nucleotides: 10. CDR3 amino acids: CASTSGRAWGETQYF. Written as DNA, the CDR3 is TGTGCCAGCACCAGCGGGAGGGCCTGGGGGGAGACCCAGTACTTC.

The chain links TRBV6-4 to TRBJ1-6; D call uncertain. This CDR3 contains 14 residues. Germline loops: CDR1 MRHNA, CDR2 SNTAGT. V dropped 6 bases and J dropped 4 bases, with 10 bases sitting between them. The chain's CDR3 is CASRDTVYNSPLHF. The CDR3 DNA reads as TGTGCCAGCAGAGATACAGTGTATAATTCACCCCTCCACTTT.

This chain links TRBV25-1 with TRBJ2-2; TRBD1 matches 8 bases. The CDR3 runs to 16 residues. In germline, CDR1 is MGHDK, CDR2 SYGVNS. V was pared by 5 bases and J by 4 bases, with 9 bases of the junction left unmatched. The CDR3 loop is CASSPRGDRPTGELFF. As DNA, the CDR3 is TGTGCCAGCAGTCCTCGCGGGGACAGGCCCACCGGGGAGCTGTTTTTT.

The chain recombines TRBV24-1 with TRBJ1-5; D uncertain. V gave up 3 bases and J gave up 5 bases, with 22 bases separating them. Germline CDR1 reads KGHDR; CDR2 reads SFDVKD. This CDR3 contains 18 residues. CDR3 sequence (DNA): TGTGCCACCAGTGATCCCACCGGAGGCGGCACCGGGGATCAGCCCCAGCATTTT. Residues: CATSDPTGGGTGDQPQHF.

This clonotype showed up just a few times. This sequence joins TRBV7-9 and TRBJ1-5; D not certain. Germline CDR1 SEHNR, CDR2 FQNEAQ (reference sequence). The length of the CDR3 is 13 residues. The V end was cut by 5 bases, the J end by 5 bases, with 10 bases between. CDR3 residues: CASSQDSDQPQHF. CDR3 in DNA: TGTGCCAGCAGCCAAGATAGTGATCAGCCCCAGCATTTT.

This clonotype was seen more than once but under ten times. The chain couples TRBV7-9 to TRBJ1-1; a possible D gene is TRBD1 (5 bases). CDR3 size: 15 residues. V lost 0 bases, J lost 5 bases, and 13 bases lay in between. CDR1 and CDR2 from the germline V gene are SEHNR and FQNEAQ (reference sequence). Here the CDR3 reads CASSLAGGGFTEAFF. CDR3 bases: TGTGCCAGCAGCTTAGCGGGGGGAGGCTTTACTGAAGCTTTCTTT.

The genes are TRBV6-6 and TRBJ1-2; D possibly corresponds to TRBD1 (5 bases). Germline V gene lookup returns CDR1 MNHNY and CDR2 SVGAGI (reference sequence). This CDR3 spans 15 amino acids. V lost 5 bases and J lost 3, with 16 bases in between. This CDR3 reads CASSEAVRVDYGYTF. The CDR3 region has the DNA TGTGCCAGCAGTGAAGCGGTCAGGGTCGACTATGGCTACACCTTC.

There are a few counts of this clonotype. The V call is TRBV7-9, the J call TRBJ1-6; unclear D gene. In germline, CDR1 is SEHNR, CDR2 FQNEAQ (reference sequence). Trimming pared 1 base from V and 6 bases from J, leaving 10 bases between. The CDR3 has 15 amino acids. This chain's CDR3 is CASSLGGRINSPLHF. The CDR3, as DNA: TGTGCCAGCAGCTTAGGAGGACGGATTAATTCACCCCTCCACTTT.

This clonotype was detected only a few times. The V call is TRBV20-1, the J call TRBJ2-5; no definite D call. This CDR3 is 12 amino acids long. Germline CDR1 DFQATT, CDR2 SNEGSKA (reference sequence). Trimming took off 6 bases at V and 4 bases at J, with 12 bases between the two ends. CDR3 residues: CSAKIVGETQYF. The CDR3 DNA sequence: TGCAGTGCGAAAATCGTGGGAGAGACCCAGTACTTC.

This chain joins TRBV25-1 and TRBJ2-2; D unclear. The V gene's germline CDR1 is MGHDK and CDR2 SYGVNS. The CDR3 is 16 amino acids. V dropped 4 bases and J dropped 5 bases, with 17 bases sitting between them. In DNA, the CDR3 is TGTGCCAGCAGTGCTAGAGATCGTGGGGTTACCGGGGAGCTGTTTTTT. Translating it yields CASSARDRGVTGELFF.

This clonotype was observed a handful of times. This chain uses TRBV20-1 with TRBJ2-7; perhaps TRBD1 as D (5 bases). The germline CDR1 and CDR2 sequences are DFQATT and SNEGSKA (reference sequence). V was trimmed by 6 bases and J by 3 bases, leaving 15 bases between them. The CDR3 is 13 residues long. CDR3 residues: CSASPQENYEQYF. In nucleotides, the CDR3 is TGCAGTGCCTCCCCACAGGAAAACTACGAGCAGTACTTC.

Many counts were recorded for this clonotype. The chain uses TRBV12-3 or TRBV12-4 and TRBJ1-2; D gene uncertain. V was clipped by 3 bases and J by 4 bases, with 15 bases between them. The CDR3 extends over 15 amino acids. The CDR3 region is CASSFTPPEVYGYTF. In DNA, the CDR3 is TGTGCCAGCAGTTTTACTCCTCCCGAGGTCTATGGCTACACCTTC.

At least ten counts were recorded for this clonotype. CDR3 sequence reads: CAISSERANEKLFF. The CDR3 coding sequence is TGTGCCATCAGCTCCGAACGGGCTAATGAAAAACTGTTTTTT. The chain employs TRBV10-3 and TRBJ1-4; D is unresolved. The germline CDR1 and CDR2 sequences are ENHRY and SYGVKD. The CDR3 totals 14 residues. Trimming pared 6 bases from V and 3 bases from J, leaving 11 bases between.

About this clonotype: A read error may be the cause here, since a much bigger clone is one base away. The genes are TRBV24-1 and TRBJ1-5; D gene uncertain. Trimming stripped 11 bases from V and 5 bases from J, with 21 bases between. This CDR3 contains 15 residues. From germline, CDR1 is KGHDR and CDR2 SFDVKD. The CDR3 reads CASSPGPRSDQPQHF. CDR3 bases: TGTGCCAGCAGCCCCGGGCCACGGAGCGATCAGCCCCAGCATTTT.